The 26 T cell receptor beta chains given below trace back to one sample, sequenced in a study of blood T cells in healthy people across ages. Sample-barcoded 5' priming and a J-beta primer mix drove a second PCR of roughly 6 to 12 cycles. A single record per CDR3 protein comes from TCRdb applying MiXCR to the 5' RACE reads. Here the sample spans approximately 350,000 distinct CDR3 sequences, approximately 47% being singletons. The specimen sequenced was blood. The source of these receptors is a man in his 60s in good health.

The chain combines TRBV10-3 with TRBJ2-3; 10 bases are a match to TRBD2. The V segment lost 6 bases and the J segment 1 base; nucleotides outside the gene matches: 4. From germline, CDR1 is ENHRY and CDR2 SYGVKD. The CDR3 sequence is 15 residues long. The CDR3 DNA follows: TGTGCCATCAGCATAACTAGCGGGGGCACAGATACGCAGTATTTT. It yields the protein CAISITSGGTDTQYF.

This clonotype has ten or more counts. The rearrangement links TRBV3-1 to TRBJ2-1; 10 nucleotides line up with TRBD2. The CDR3 length is 15 residues. Germline V lookup: CDR1 LGHDT, CDR2 YNNKEL (reference sequence). Trimming removed 3 bases from V and 10 bases from J; junction bases left unmatched: 9. Here the CDR3 DNA reads TGTGCCAGCAGCCAGGAGCGGGGGGGATTTGGGGAGCAGTTCTTC. It yields the protein CASSQERGGFGEQFF.

The chain is built from TRBV5-1 and TRBJ2-7, with 7 positions matching TRBD1. Germline assignment: CDR1 SGHRS and CDR2 YFSETQ. Unmatched junction bases numbered 11, after V lost 0 bases and J lost 5 bases. This CDR3 region has 16 residues. CDR3 sequence: CASSLGYRTGADEQYF. Here the CDR3 DNA reads TGCGCCAGCAGCTTGGGATACCGTACAGGGGCCGACGAGCAGTACTTC.

The CDR3 region is CASSNRDGTDTQYF. CDR3 sequence (DNA): TGTGCCAGCAGTAACCGGGACGGCACAGATACGCAGTATTTT. The rearrangement links TRBV12-3 or TRBV12-4 to TRBJ2-3; D might be TRBD1 or TRBD2, each matching 5 bases. V was clipped by 5 bases and J by 1 base, with 10 bases between them. The CDR3 is 14 residues long.

The CDR3 is CASSLDPPRETQYF. Here the CDR3 DNA reads TGTGCCAGCAGCTTGGACCCGCCGAGGGAGACCCAGTACTTC. This chain links TRBV5-5 with TRBJ2-5; D uncertain. V shed 0 bases and J shed 5 bases, with 11 bases lying between them. CDR1 SGHKS and CDR2 YYEKEE come from the germline V gene (reference sequence). CDR3 length: 14 amino acids.

The chain has TRBV20-1 and TRBJ1-1; no reliable D call. V lost 4 bases to trimming and J lost 2 bases, with 14 bases between them. The germline V gene encodes CDR1 DFQATT and CDR2 SNEGSKA (reference sequence). This CDR3 has 14 residues. CDR3 in DNA: TGCAGTGCTATCCTCCCACGAGGTAACACTGAAGCTTTCTTT. It yields the protein CSAILPRGNTEAFF.

The chain has TRBV14 and TRBJ2-7; 7 nucleotides agree with TRBD2. There are 15 residues in the CDR3. Germline V gives CDR1 SGHDN, CDR2 FVKESK. V trimming: 4 bases; J trimming: 7 bases; junction bases outside the gene matches: 13. The CDR3 coding sequence is TGTGCCAGCAGCCGATACCTAGCGGCGGTTGGTGAGCAGTACTTC. The encoded protein is CASSRYLAAVGEQYF.

The rearrangement links TRBV9 to TRBJ2-3, with 9 bases aligning to TRBD1. Germline V gives CDR1 SGDLS, CDR2 YYNGEE. The CDR3 extends over 17 amino acids. J lost 4 bases, V lost 0 bases, and 9 bases had no gene match. CDR3 nucleotides: TGTGCCAGCAGCGTAGCTACCGGGACAGGGTTCCCAGATACGCAGTATTTT. It codes for CASSVATGTGFPDTQYF.

The chain links TRBV7-2 to TRBJ1-5; no reliable D call. With 3 bases removed from V and 6 bases from J, the gap between germline ends came to 12 bases. The germline V gene encodes CDR1 SGHTA and CDR2 FQGNSA. This CDR3 has 14 amino acids. The CDR3 region has the DNA TGTGCCAGCAGCTTGGAAGTACGGGGTCAGCCCCAGCATTTT. This codes for CASSLEVRGQPQHF.

This clonotype occurred many times. This chain connects TRBV7-9 to TRBJ1-1, with D unresolved. CDR3 size: 12 residues. V gave up 5 bases and J gave up 0 bases, with 4 bases separating them. The germline gives CDR1 SEHNR, CDR2 FQNEAQ (reference sequence). The CDR3 protein is CASSPVNTEAFF. The DNA for the CDR3 is TGTGCCAGCAGCCCCGTGAACACTGAAGCTTTCTTT.

This clonotype was counted a few times. This chain joins TRBV2 and TRBJ2-1, with D possibly matching TRBD1 (6 bases). Germline V CDR1 and CDR2: SNHLY, FYNNEI. V gave up 3 bases and J gave up 8 bases, with 17 bases separating them. The CDR3 has 15 residues. DNA of the CDR3: TGTGCCAGCAGTGAGGGGGCCTTCAAAGCCCATGAGCAGTTCTTC. It codes for CASSEGAFKAHEQFF.

This clonotype was picked up a small number of times. The chain has TRBV24-1 and TRBJ2-3; D is unclear. The V end was cut by 1 base, the J end by 5 bases, with 6 bases between. The CDR3 is 13 amino acids. Germline-derived CDR1 and CDR2 are KGHDR and SFDVKD. The DNA for the CDR3 is TGTGCCACCAGTGATTTTTGGGGAGATACGCAGTATTTT. It specifies CATSDFWGDTQYF.

This clonotype has only a few counts. The chain joins TRBV28 to TRBJ2-5; 14 bases map to TRBD2. J lost 7 bases, V lost 6 bases, and 13 bases had no gene match. The CDR3 is 17 amino acids. Germline loops: CDR1 MDHEN, CDR2 SYDVKM. CDR3 coding DNA: TGTGCCAGCAGGACCGGGACTAGCGGGAGACCCTTGGGGACCCAGTACTTC. The encoded protein is CASRTGTSGRPLGTQYF.

This chain connects TRBV27 to TRBJ1-1, with 8 bases that match TRBD1. Germline lookup yields CDR1 MNHEY and CDR2 SMNVEV (reference sequence). This CDR3 comprises 15 residues. V shed 5 bases, J shed 1 base, and the junction held 6 bases outside the gene matches. CDR3 coding DNA: TGTGCCAGCAGTCCTGACAGGGGAGGGAACACTGAAGCTTTCTTT. It specifies CASSPDRGGNTEAFF.

This clonotype showed up just a few times. This rearrangement joins TRBV20-1 to TRBJ2-1; TRBD2 aligns across 10 bases. Germline CDR1 and CDR2: DFQATT and SNEGSKA (reference sequence). V trimming: 5 bases; J trimming: 6 bases; junction bases outside the gene matches: 13. CDR3 size: 16 residues. The CDR3 loop reads CSAVLPLAGESNEQFF. Here the CDR3 DNA reads TGCAGTGCTGTCCTCCCCCTAGCGGGAGAAAGCAATGAGCAGTTCTTC.

The rearrangement uses TRBV2 and TRBJ1-2; TRBD1 is a possible D gene (5 bases). Germline assignment: CDR1 SNHLY and CDR2 FYNNEI. The CDR3 extends over 14 amino acids. V was trimmed by 8 bases and J by 2 bases, leaving 15 bases between them. As DNA, the CDR3 is TGTGCCAGCTCAGGACCCCGGGGGAACTATGGCTACACCTTC. Its protein product is CASSGPRGNYGYTF.

The chain combines TRBV29-1 with TRBJ2-5; maybe TRBD1 (5 bases). The V gene lost 6 bases and the J gene lost 6 bases, with 14 bases spanning the gap. Germline V lookup: CDR1 SQVTM, CDR2 ANQGSEA. This CDR3 has 12 amino acids. The CDR3 region has the DNA TGCAGCGTCCCTTTTCAGGGAAAGACCCAGTACTTC. Amino acids: CSVPFQGKTQYF.

The CDR3 reads CASSLDRRSYNEQFF. DNA for the CDR3: TGTGCCAGCAGTTTAGACAGACGCTCCTACAATGAGCAGTTCTTC. This sequence joins TRBV27 and TRBJ2-1, with D possibly matching TRBD1 (5 bases). The CDR3 length is 15 residues. V was shortened by 2 bases and J by 0 bases, with 8 bases between the two germline ends. CDR1 and CDR2 (germline): MNHEY, SMNVEV (reference sequence).

The genes are TRBV12-3 or TRBV12-4 and TRBJ2-5, with D perhaps TRBD1 (5 bases). This CDR3 is built from 13 residues. V was trimmed by 3 bases and J by 3 bases, leaving 8 bases between them. CDR3 sequence reads: CASSFDSKETQYF. In DNA, the CDR3 is TGTGCCAGCAGTTTTGACAGCAAAGAGACCCAGTACTTC.

V usage is TRBV9 and J usage is TRBJ2-1; 8 bases align to TRBD1. Germline loops: CDR1 SGDLS, CDR2 YYNGEE. J gave up 3 bases and V 3 bases, and 5 bases lay outside the gene matches. The length of the CDR3 is 15 residues. This CDR3 is CASSASGQGYNEQFF. The CDR3 DNA reads as TGTGCCAGCAGCGCCTCTGGACAGGGCTACAATGAGCAGTTCTTC.

This sequence joins TRBV11-1 and TRBJ2-5; D is undetermined. CDR1 SGHAT and CDR2 FQDESV come from the germline V gene (reference sequence). V lost 3 bases and J 0 bases, leaving 8 bases between the germline ends. The CDR3 sequence is 14 residues long. The CDR3 spells CASSFRVNQETQYF. The DNA of the CDR3 is TGTGCCAGCAGCTTCCGGGTAAACCAAGAGACCCAGTACTTC.

V and J are TRBV7-2 and TRBJ2-4, with 9 positions matching TRBD1. The DNA matches TRBJ2-7 better at its end, which makes the J call doubtful. CDR1 is SGHTA and CDR2 is FQGNSA in the germline V gene. The CDR3 runs to 14 residues. The CDR3 coding sequence is TGTGCCAGCACCGTACCGGGACAGGGATACGAGCAGTACTTC. Translation gives CASTVPGQGYEQYF.

V is TRBV11-2 and J is TRBJ2-5, with 7 bases identical to TRBD2. After removal of 5 bases from V and 1 base from J, the junction contained 1 base not matched to a gene. Germline V gene data show CDR1 as SGHAT and CDR2 as FQNNGV. The CDR3 contains 13 residues. For the CDR3, the DNA is TGTGCCAGCAGCGGGGGGGTCCAAGAGACCCAGTACTTC. Encoded protein: CASSGGVQETQYF. Variable domain in full (rest from reference TRBV11-2 and TRBJ2-5): EAGVAQSPRYKIIEKRQSVAFWCNPISGHATLYWYQQILGQGPKLLIQFQNNGVVDDSQLPKDRFSAERLKGVDSTLKIQPAKLEDSAVYLCASSGGVQETQYFGPGTRLLVL.

This clonotype was detected many times. This may come from a read error, since a much larger clone is one base off. The chain has TRBV7-2 and TRBJ2-7; D is possibly TRBD2 (5 bases). The V gene's germline CDR1 is SGHTA and CDR2 FQGNSA. The CDR3 covers 15 residues. V was pared by 7 bases and J by 5 bases, with 21 bases between. The CDR3 region has the DNA TGTGCCAGCACCCCGACCGCGGGCTCCCGGGACGAGCAGTACTTC. Protein: CASTPTAGSRDEQYF.

The CDR3 reads CASSLNHGDLTFGTF. The CDR3 DNA sequence: TGTGCCAGCAGCTTAAATCATGGCGACCTCACCTTCGGGACTTTC. This chain connects TRBV7-3 to TRBJ2-6; D gene uncertain. CDR1 and CDR2 from the germline V gene are SGHTA and FQGTGA. V lost 1 base to trimming and J lost 18 bases, with 22 bases between them. This CDR3 is 15 amino acids long.

The chain has TRBV5-1 and TRBJ1-6; D not certain. CDR3 length equals 12 residues. Trimming stripped 3 bases from V and 7 bases from J, with 5 bases between. Germline assignment: CDR1 SGHRS and CDR2 YFSETQ. The chain's CDR3 is CASSYENSPLHF. The CDR3 region has the DNA TGCGCCAGCAGCTATGAAAATTCACCCCTCCACTTT.